This TCR beta chain was sequenced during a study of response to subunit inactivated influenza vaccine (dated by TCRdb to 2016 to 2019). Notes on the research overall: Deep quantitative T cell receptor repertoire profiling was used in the study to track responses to a trivalent subunit inactivated influenza vaccine. Overall study outcomes, separate from this receptor: The authors suggested that each seasonal influenza vaccination may recruit only a limited number of new T cells.

Library method: RT-PCR. The data were produced on an Illumina HiSeq 2500. TCRdb's own reprocessing of the public reads used fastp at Q25 and MiXCR and kept productive beta chains. Every CDR3 protein is listed once, alongside the most common genes and DNA of its rows. For this sample the table gives hundreds of thousands of distinct CDR3 sequences, of which 11% were detected only once. The biggest ten clones account for roughly 9.6% of the sample. Including cysteine and phenylalanine, the CDR3 has 17 amino acids. Only CDR3 DNA remains: 51 bases, in frame from the first base. V is clipped by 3 bases and J by 2 bases, and the sequence between their germline boundaries is 14 bases long. CDR1 MNHNS and CDR2 SASEGT are derived from the germline V gene. This clonotype was seen more than once but under ten times. Its antigen is unknown. Base qualities are not provided; no much larger clone lies one nucleotide away.

These same records also appear under a second study, on T cells expressing NK-cell markers. As the second study states: TCR beta cDNA libraries were made by 5'RACE template switching that added a universal primer site and unique molecular identifiers. Seven or eight donors provided sorted CD3+CD56+NKG2C+, CD3+CD56+NKG2C- and CD3+CD56-NKG2C+ T-cell subsets, whose TCR beta-chain repertoires were profiled. Of the eight sequenced donors, seven were found to be HCMV-seropositive and one was found to be HCMV-seronegative. In several experiments an anti-gammadeltaTCR antibody was added to restrict sorting to alphabetaTCR-expressing T cells. For about 6 donors, the dominant CD3+CD56+NKG2C+ clonotypes were among the top 10 CD8+ clonotypes and accounted for about 1.0-8% of CD8+ T cells. Those dominant clonotypes were again the most abundant among CD3+CD56-NKG2C+ cells in a handful of donors, at about 25-60.1%. Whether the expanded NKG2C-expressing T cell clones were specific for HCMV antigens was left unclear. All eight donors whose samples were sequenced were randomly selected healthy volunteers, three of them men and five women. To determine HCMV serostatus, a commercial ELISA kit was used to detect HCMV-specific IgG in serum. Peripheral blood mononuclear cells were isolated from blood by Ficoll density gradient centrifugation. Bulk peripheral blood T-cell repertoires were additionally sequenced from unsorted PBMC for roughly six donors. cDNA synthesis was primed from the TCR beta constant segment, followed by two successive PCR amplification steps. Sequencing of the libraries produced 2 x 150 bp reads on Illumina HiSeq 2000/2500, MiSeq or NextSeq. MIGEC handled demultiplexing of the reads and grouping by UMI, while MiTCR was used to assemble and quantify clonotypes. To exclude erroneous sequences, only TCR cDNA sequences supported by at least two reads were retained. The tcR package was used for downstream repertoire analysis, and clonotypes were matched between fractions using CDR3 nucleotide sequence together with V segment. VDJmatch was used to annotate antigen specificity against VDJdb, with one amino acid substitution in CDR3 allowed.

The V and J genes are TRBV6-1 and TRBJ2-6, and possibly TRBD1, on 6 matching bases. This clonotype was obtained from a man aged 45-65 years who received an inactivated influenza vaccine. Donor details come from another sample of the same person, matched by shared clones. The source was PBMCs from blood, collected on the day of vaccination. The nucleotide sequence is TGTGCCAGCAGTGACAGAACAGGGATGGCTGGGGCCAACGTCCTGACTTTC. Its coded protein is CASSDRTGMAGANVLTF.